This TCR beta chain was identified during a study of T cells in Graves' hyperthyroidism and ophthalmopathy (dated by TCRdb to between 2018 and 2020). Context from the whole study: Peripheral blood was collected at initial diagnosis, before any treatment. To identify distinguishing TCR V-J signatures, a discovery cohort of some 100 patients was used, comprising some 45 with Graves' ophthalmopathy and under 60 with stable Graves' hyperthyroidism. Prospective prediction of ophthalmopathy was tested in an independent validation cohort consisting of 18 to 20 hyperthyroidism patients and some 17 patients who later progressed to ophthalmopathy. For training and testing, the roughly 100 patients in the discovery cohort were randomly divided in a 7:3 ratio. In six Graves' hyperthyroidism patients, the study also compared T-cell repertoires from thyroid tissue with T-cell repertoires from blood. After sampling, hyperthyroidism patients received methimazole starting at 30 mg daily, and ophthalmopathy patients received high-dose intravenous methylprednisolone. According to the paper, TCR Vbeta CDR3 sequencing was carried out on 135 peripheral blood samples, which came from 40 to 45 ophthalmopathy, 75 to 80 hyperthyroidism and roughly 17 progressor patients.

The TCR beta CDR3 regions were amplified from RNA transcripts. The first round of RT-PCR for the TCR CDR3 was performed with the HTBI primer set and the Qiagen OneStep RT-PCR kit. Libraries were constructed in a second round of multiplex PCR, after which size selection and purification were performed. Libraries were sequenced paired-end with 100 bp reads on an Illumina HiSeq2000. The study's own analysis went as follows. SOAPnuke was used to process the raw data, removing reads that contained adapters or uncalled bases, had a mean Phred below 15, or lacked an exact match to the constant primer or identifier. High-quality paired reads were merged with COPE v1.2.5, and unique nucleotide sequences were defined as clonotypes. MiTCR v1.1 was used to align the clonotypes against IMGT TRBV, TRBD and TRBJ reference segments. The analysis included only V-J combinations with a frequency above 0.0001, which together covered more than 99% of the repertoires. A TCS score was defined as the ratio between F50 (clonal expansion) and ExV (chaos), using BLOSUM62-based TCRdist between CDR3 peptides within each V-J. Welch's t-statistics and random forest reduced just over 500 V-J features to under 15, which were used in a naive Bayes classifier (R e1071). Using fastp at Q25 and MiXCR, TCRdb reprocessed the public reads and kept productive beta chains. Each entry is one CDR3 protein sequence, shown with its most common DNA and genes. The V and J calls, along with clone size, are taken from TCRdb and not from the paper's own processing. Present in this sample are more than 350,000 distinct CDR3 sequences, approximately 17% of which were seen just once. The ten largest account for approximately 35% of the sample.

A remark on this clonotype: Its antigen specificity is not known. No base quality values were provided; no much bigger clone lies one nucleotide off.

Hyperthyroidism patients were aged 18 to 65 years and newly diagnosed, with disease duration of less than 2 months. Patients with uncontrolled infections, other autoimmune diseases, pregnancy or lactation were excluded. Diagnoses were based on clinical symptoms, serum thyroxine and TRAb, thyroid ultrasound and orbital computed tomography. For progressor patients, blood was drawn at the first diagnosis of hyperthyroidism, before any ophthalmopathy symptoms had appeared. PBMCs were separated from 10 ml of fresh peripheral blood using Ficoll-Paque density gradient centrifugation. Progressor patients were defined as those initially diagnosed with Graves' hyperthyroidism in whom ophthalmopathy developed during follow-up. Total RNA was extracted using Trizol reagent, and RNA quality was assessed on an Agilent 2100 Bioanalyzer. Here is what the overall study found, with its caveats: During validation, the model predicted progression to ophthalmopathy a median of about 6.5 months ahead of onset, with approximately 71% sensitivity and less than 85% specificity. A model built on a 13 V-J signature distinguished ophthalmopathy from stable hyperthyroidism, reaching 85% to 90% sensitivity and about 81% specificity in cross-validation and 80%/75% in testing. Blood samples also contained most of the expanded thyroid clonotypes (frequency above 0.001), which suggests that blood repertoires may reflect thyroid immune responses. Sample size was not statistically predetermined, and blinding of investigators to group allocation was not performed.

Sequenced input: blood. This clonotype was sampled from a woman aged 25 to 45 with Graves' hyperthyroidism that later progressed to Graves' ophthalmopathy.

In nucleotides, the sequence is TGTGCCAGCAGATTCACGGGACACCAACGGGGGGTCTATGGCTACACCTTC. Translated, this is CASRFTGHQRGVYGYTF. The chain is encoded by TRBV3-1 joined to TRBJ1-2, and possibly TRBD1, on 6 matching bases. From its cysteine to its phenylalanine, the CDR3 spans 17 amino acids. This entry keeps only the CDR3 DNA: 51 bases, framed from base 1. CDR1 and CDR2, looked up from the germline V gene (reference sequence), are LGHDT and YNNKEL. Trimming removed 6 bases from V and 4 bases from J, leaving 24 bases between the germline ends. Where the CDR3 stops, the reference TRBV3-1 and TRBJ1-2 genes take over; the full variable domain is DTAVSQTPKYLVTQMGNDKSIKCEQNLGHDTMYWYKQDSKKFLKIMFSYNNKELIINETVPNRFSPKSPDKAHLNLHINSLELGDSAVYFCASRFTGHQRGVYGYTFGSGTRLTVV.